This T cell receptor beta chain was documented in a study of blood T cell repertoires in COVID-19. Per the authors' pipeline: Using reference gene primer amplification, nucleated cell counts were estimated. Clones were sequenced by immunoSEQ multiplex PCR, and TCRdb holds only the in-frame ones, with some missing. V and J calls and clone size are those listed in that table; D and trimming were worked out from the DNA. The sample yields some 310,000 clones, roughly 86% seen once. Participant ages covered about 18 to 95 years across 24 US areas. Clinical histories supplied by participants themselves formed the basis of cohort assignment. V shed 4 bases and J 3 bases; nucleotides not matched to a gene: 8. CDR1 KGHDR and CDR2 SFDVKD come from the germline V gene. CDR3 length: 15 amino acids.

This chain joins TRBV24-1 and TRBJ2-7; TRBD1 matches at 7 bases. The sequence derives from a woman under 40 who had recovered from COVID-19. Sequenced: PBMCs or T cells enriched from blood (not recorded which). CDR3 region: CATSDSGGRSYEQYF. DNA for the CDR3: TGTGCCACCAGTGACTCAGGGGGAAGAAGCTACGAGCAGTACTTC.